This paragraph covers one TCR beta chain sequence. These data belong to a study of shared clonotypes between healthy human individuals. In the study overall: A couple of female and three male donors aged 18 to 49 were enrolled. Plates per donor: three CD4 naive, three CD4 memory, two CD8 naive, one CD8 memory.

Authors' data handling: Junction-only sequences produced by ImmunoSEQ had no quality scores, so filtering differed. Clones were sequenced by immunoSEQ multiplex PCR, and TCRdb holds only the in-frame ones, with some missing. That table gives V, J and clone size, and the DNA gave D and trimming. The sample has hundreds of thousands of clones, about two thirds seen once. The CDR3 is made up of 16 amino acids. V lost 8 bases to trimming and J lost 0 bases, with 21 bases between them. Germline values: CDR1 SGHRS, CDR2 YFSETQ. This clonotype was obtained from a woman aged 30 to 39 in good health. The rearrangement joins TRBV5-1 to TRBJ2-7; D is unclear. The sequencing input was memory CD4+ T cells sorted from blood. Subset reported: CD45RA-negative fraction. The CDR3 bases are TGCGCCAGTAGAGAAGGGTCGAGCAGAAGCTCCTACGAGCAGTACTTC. Its protein product is CASREGSSRSSYEQYF. The full variable domain, in which reference TRBV5-1 and TRBJ2-7 provide the parts outside the CDR3, is KAGVTQTPRYLIKTRGQQVTLSCSPISGHRSVSWYQQTPGQGLQFLFEYFSETQRNKGNFPGRFSGRQFSNSRSEMNVSTLELGDSALYLCASREGSSRSSYEQYFGPGTRLTVT.